This passage covers 30 T cell receptor beta chains from one sample sequenced in a study of blood T cell repertoires in COVID-19. The table came from immunoSEQ multiplex PCR; TCRdb's copy has only in-frame clones and leaves some out. There are about 350,000 clones in the sample; 80% to 90% occur only once, and approximately 5% lies in the top ten. The sample taken for sequencing was PBMCs or T cells enriched from blood (not recorded which). The source is a woman aged 25 to 39 who had recovered from COVID-19.

The V call is TRBV7-2, the J call TRBJ1-5; D uncertain. V was clipped by 0 bases and J by 3 bases, with 3 bases between them. The CDR3 is made up of 13 amino acids. Germline V gene lookup returns CDR1 SGHTA and CDR2 FQGNSA. CDR3 loop: CASSLAYNQPQHF. Written as DNA, the CDR3 is TGTGCCAGCAGCTTAGCCTACAATCAGCCCCAGCATTTT. Full variable domain (remainder filled in from reference TRBV7-2 and TRBJ1-5): GAGVSQSPSNKVTEKGKDVELRCDPISGHTALYWYRQSLGQGLEFLIYFQGNSAPDKSGLPSDRFSAERTGGSVSTLTIQRTQQEDSAVYLCASSLAYNQPQHFGDGTRLSIL.

The gene calls are TRBV28 and TRBJ1-6; no clear D. This CDR3 spans 14 amino acids. Trimming cost V 3 bases and J 9 bases, with 12 bases left between them. Germline CDR1 MDHEN, CDR2 SYDVKM. The CDR3 protein is CASSLEDGSSPLHF. The CDR3 DNA reads as TGTGCCAGCAGTTTGGAGGACGGTTCTTCACCCCTCCACTTT.

The chain combines TRBV30 with TRBJ1-6, with 9 bases aligning to TRBD1. CDR3 size: 15 residues. V lost 2 bases, J lost 7 bases, and 6 bases stayed unmatched. Germline loops: CDR1 GTSNPN, CDR2 SVGIG (reference sequence). The CDR3 is CAWSTGTGHNSPLHF. CDR3 in DNA: TGTGCCTGGAGTACCGGGACAGGGCACAATTCACCCCTCCACTTT.

This chain links TRBV9 with TRBJ2-5; D ambiguous. V was shortened by 4 bases and J by 5 bases, with 15 bases between the two germline ends. CDR1 and CDR2 from the germline V gene are SGDLS and YYNGEE. The CDR3 is 14 amino acids. CDR3 DNA sequence: TGTGCCAGCAGCACCCGACTGGGTGCGGAGACCCAGTACTTC. It is translated as CASSTRLGAETQYF.

The chain has TRBV28 and TRBJ1-3, with 8 positions matching TRBD1. Trimming took 7 bases from V and 2 from J; bases not matched to a gene: 1. From germline, CDR1 is MDHEN and CDR2 SYDVKM. The CDR3 covers 13 residues. CDR3 region: CASIQGAGNTIYF. CDR3 nucleotides: TGTGCCAGCATACAGGGGGCTGGAAACACCATATATTTT.

The chain is built from TRBV5-1 and TRBJ1-4, with 8 bases that match TRBD1. The CDR3 sequence is 15 residues long. The V gene's germline CDR1 is SGHRS and CDR2 YFSETQ. The J segment lost 1 base and the V segment lost 4 bases, leaving 3 bases of the junction unmatched. In DNA form, the CDR3 reads TGCGCCAGCAGCGACGACAGGGGAACTAATGAAAAACTGTTTTTT. Encoded protein: CASSDDRGTNEKLFF.

The V gene is TRBV4-1, the J gene TRBJ2-3, with 14 bases matching TRBD2. Germline V CDR1 and CDR2: MGHRA, YSYEKL. Trimming cost V 3 bases and J 8 bases; bases outside gene matches: 7. CDR3 length equals 16 residues. The CDR3 sequence: CASSQGRTSGGPTQYF. The CDR3 DNA reads as TGCGCCAGCAGCCAGGGGAGGACTAGCGGGGGGCCTACGCAGTATTTT.

This chain uses TRBV4-1 with TRBJ1-4; maybe TRBD1 (5 bases). This CDR3 contains 13 residues. Trimming removed 2 bases at V and 7 bases at J, with 8 bases between. Germline V lookup: CDR1 MGHRA, CDR2 YSYEKL. DNA of the CDR3: TGCGCCAGCAGCCAATTTCAGGGTGAAAAACTGTTTTTT. This translates into CASSQFQGEKLFF.

CDR3 nucleotide sequence: TGTGCCAGCAGCTACAGGGGGCACCAGCCCCAGCATTTT. It translates to CASSYRGHQPQHF. The V call is TRBV12-3 or TRBV12-4, the J call TRBJ1-5, with 9 nucleotides matching TRBD1. After removal of 6 bases from V and 7 bases from J, the junction contained 4 bases not matched to a gene. There are 13 residues in the CDR3.

Concerning this clone itself: At one end, the junction sequence differs from germline, possibly due to a read error. The rearrangement joins TRBV2 to TRBJ1-1, with D perhaps TRBD1 (6 bases). Germline lookup yields CDR1 SNHLY and CDR2 FYNNEI. This CDR3 has 13 amino acids. CDR3 region: CASNMVQGLNEVF. CDR3 coding DNA: TGTGCCAGCAACATGGTACAGGGCCTGAATGAAGTCTTT.

The chain links TRBV10-2 to TRBJ1-5; 7 bases agree with TRBD1. The V segment lost 4 bases and the J segment 4 bases; nucleotides outside the gene matches: 1. Germline CDR1 WSHSY, CDR2 SAAADI. The CDR3 has 13 amino acids. The CDR3 protein is CASSGTGNQPQHF. The CDR3 DNA reads TGCGCCAGCAGTGGGACAGGTAATCAGCCCCAGCATTTT.

This clone was counted between two and nine times. The chain uses TRBV4-1 and TRBJ1-2, with no clear D. V lost 0 bases and J 0 bases, leaving 8 bases between the germline ends. In germline, CDR1 is MGHRA, CDR2 YSYEKL. This CDR3 is 15 amino acids long. CDR3 sequence: CASSQEAVANYGYTF. The CDR3 nucleotides read TGCGCCAGCAGCCAAGAAGCCGTAGCTAACTATGGCTACACCTTC.

This chain links TRBV6-2 or TRBV6-3 with TRBJ1-3; D not certain. Germline V gene sequence: CDR1 MNHEY, CDR2 SVGEGT. Trimming left V 6 bases short and J 0 bases short, with 9 bases between. The CDR3 contains 14 residues. The CDR3 spells CASSRVLSGNTIYF. CDR3 bases: TGTGCCAGCAGCCGAGTACTCTCTGGAAACACCATATATTTT.

The table lists this clone with a count of one. This sequence joins TRBV7-9 and TRBJ1-4; possibly TRBD1 for D (5 bases). V was trimmed by 3 bases and J by 4 bases, leaving 9 bases between them. CDR1 is SEHNR and CDR2 is FQNEAQ in the germline V gene (reference sequence). The length of the CDR3 is 14 residues. Here the CDR3 reads CASSLGGYNEKLFF. The CDR3 DNA sequence: TGTGCCAGCAGCTTGGGGGGTTATAATGAAAAACTGTTTTTT.

The chain carries TRBV10-3 and TRBJ1-3; TRBD1 aligns across 10 bases. CDR3 length: 15 residues. In germline, CDR1 is ENHRY, CDR2 SYGVKD. V was clipped by 9 bases and J by 1 base; unmatched bases: 6. CDR3 nucleotide sequence: TGTGCCATTGTACCGGGACAGGGGTCTGGAAACACCATATATTTT. Translation gives CAIVPGQGSGNTIYF.

This clone was seen once. CDR3 region: CASSSGLKPNNEQFF. DNA for the CDR3: TGTGCCAGCAGCAGCGGACTGAAACCGAACAATGAGCAGTTCTTC. The chain is built from TRBV9 and TRBJ2-1; D perhaps matches TRBD2 (5 bases). Germline V gene lookup returns CDR1 SGDLS and CDR2 YYNGEE. This CDR3 has 15 residues. V was trimmed by 4 bases and J by 5 bases, leaving 16 bases between them. Variable domain in full (rest from reference TRBV9 and TRBJ2-1): DSGVTQTPKHLITATGQRVTLRCSPRSGDLSVYWYQQSLDQGLQFLIQYYNGEERAKGNILERFSAQQFPDLHSELNLSSLELGDSALYFCASSSGLKPNNEQFFGPGTRLTVL.

The J gene is TRBJ1-2, the V gene TRBV6-6; possible D gene TRBD1, 5 bases. Germline CDR1 is MNHNY and CDR2 is SVGAGI (reference sequence). Trimming took 10 bases from V and 8 from J, leaving 14 bases between them. The CDR3 is 11 residues long. The CDR3 region has the DNA TGTGCCATCCAGGGAGGAGGAGGCTACACCTTC. Residues: CAIQGGGGYTF.

This sequence joins TRBV5-1 and TRBJ2-2; tentative D call: TRBD2 (8 bases). V lost 1 base, J lost 6 bases, and 22 bases lay in between. In germline, CDR1 is SGHRS, CDR2 YFSETQ. The CDR3 consists of 18 residues. The CDR3 region has the DNA TGCGCCAGCAGCTTGCTCCATTTCGGGAGGGGGCGGCCCGGGGAGCTGTTTTTT. This gives the protein CASSLLHFGRGRPGELFF.

This clone was picked up one time. V and J are TRBV5-1 and TRBJ1-1, with D perhaps matching TRBD1 (6 bases). Germline values: CDR1 SGHRS, CDR2 YFSETQ. Trimming cost V 1 base and J 5 bases, with 9 bases left between them. The CDR3 contains 13 residues. For the CDR3, the DNA is TGCGCCAGCAGCTTGAACAGGGAGACTGAAGCTTTCTTT. Amino acids: CASSLNRETEAFF.

The J gene is TRBJ2-1, the V gene TRBV7-8, with TRBD2 matching 9 bases. Losses at the gene ends were 5 bases for V and 6 bases for J; bases not matched to a gene: 2. There are 13 residues in the CDR3. Germline values: CDR1 SGHVS, CDR2 FQNEAQ. CDR3 protein: CASSRLAVNEQFF. Here the CDR3 DNA reads TGTGCCAGCAGCCGACTAGCGGTCAATGAGCAGTTCTTC.

The V gene is TRBV6-6, the J gene TRBJ1-2; TRBD1 matches 7 bases. The germline gives CDR1 MNHNY, CDR2 SVGAGI (reference sequence). The V gene end was trimmed by 6 bases and the J gene end by 4 bases; junction bases not matched to a gene: 8. CDR3 length: 14 residues. CDR3 protein: CASSPDRRGYGYTF. The CDR3 region has the DNA TGTGCCAGCAGCCCGGACAGGCGGGGCTATGGCTACACCTTC.

This sequence joins TRBV4-1 and TRBJ2-3; maybe TRBD2 (7 bases). The CDR3 runs to 14 residues. The germline V gene encodes CDR1 MGHRA and CDR2 YSYEKL. V lost 3 bases to trimming and J lost 5 bases, with 12 bases between them. CDR3 region: CASSQERGGDTQYF. As DNA, the CDR3 is TGCGCCAGCAGCCAGGAAAGGGGGGGAGATACGCAGTATTTT.

The chain links TRBV28 to TRBJ1-2, with TRBD1 as a possible D gene (6 bases). The CDR3 has 11 residues. Germline values: CDR1 MDHEN, CDR2 SYDVKM. The ends were cut back, 10 bases at V and 2 bases at J, with 8 bases in the middle. The CDR3 DNA follows: TGTGCCACCGGGACAAACTATGGCTACACCTTC. It codes for CATGTNYGYTF.

CDR3 in DNA: TGTGCCAGCAGTGAACAGGGTACGGGGGGGAGTCAGCCCCAGCATTTT. Protein: CASSEQGTGGSQPQHF. The chain joins TRBV2 to TRBJ1-5; possibly TRBD1 for D (5 bases). V was cut by 2 bases and J by 6 bases, with 17 bases left in between. This CDR3 comprises 16 residues. Per the germline V gene, CDR1 is SNHLY and CDR2 is FYNNEI.

The chain couples TRBV3-1 (or the pseudogene TRBV3-2) to TRBJ1-4; possible D gene TRBD1, 6 bases. In germline, CDR1 is LGHDT, CDR2 YNNKEL (reference sequence). This CDR3 comprises 14 residues. The V end lost 6 bases, the J end lost 7 bases, and 15 bases lay between the germline ends. Here the CDR3 reads CASRMGGRGEKLFF. The CDR3 DNA sequence: TGTGCCAGCAGGATGGGGGGGCGCGGTGAAAAACTGTTTTTT.

The V call is TRBV3-1 (or the pseudogene TRBV3-2), the J call TRBJ1-1; TRBD1 is a possible D gene (5 bases). Looked up from germline, CDR1 is LGHDT and CDR2 is YNNKEL (reference sequence). This CDR3 contains 13 residues. Trimming removed 3 bases from V and 4 bases from J, with 9 bases in between. This CDR3 is CASSQGPSTEAFF. Written as DNA, the CDR3 is TGTGCCAGCAGCCAGGGGCCAAGCACTGAAGCTTTCTTT.

This chain links TRBV6-9 with TRBJ1-5; possible D gene TRBD1, 5 bases. Germline assignment: CDR1 MNHGY and CDR2 SVAAGI. The CDR3 contains 14 residues. The V and J ends lost 3 bases and 2 bases respectively, with 8 bases between them. The CDR3: CASSYRVRNQPQHF. The CDR3 DNA is TGTGCCAGCAGTTACAGGGTTCGCAATCAGCCCCAGCATTTT.

The chain is built from TRBV2 and TRBJ2-5; D might be TRBD1 (5 bases). Trimming removed 0 bases at V and 6 bases at J, with 14 bases between. Looked up from germline, CDR1 is SNHLY and CDR2 is FYNNEI. This CDR3 has 15 amino acids. The CDR3 reads CASSEATVGVQTQYF. The CDR3 coding sequence is TGTGCCAGCAGTGAAGCGACTGTAGGGGTACAGACCCAGTACTTC.

The CDR3 protein is CASRSGVGYTF. The CDR3 region has the DNA TGTGCCAGCAGGTCCGGGGTTGGCTACACCTTC. V usage is TRBV5-6 and J usage is TRBJ1-2; no definite D call. The V gene lost 5 bases and the J gene lost 7 bases, with 9 bases spanning the gap. Germline lookup yields CDR1 SGHDT and CDR2 YYEEEE. This CDR3 region has 11 residues.

The V and J genes are TRBV5-1 and TRBJ2-1; maybe TRBD1 (6 bases). The CDR3 has 16 amino acids. Germline loops: CDR1 SGHRS, CDR2 YFSETQ. With 4 bases removed from V and 3 bases from J, the gap between germline ends came to 17 bases. This CDR3 is CASSPSTGHSYNEQFF. CDR3 DNA: TGCGCCAGCAGCCCTTCAACGGGACACAGCTACAATGAGCAGTTCTTC.